What follows describes a single T cell receptor beta chain. Germline assignment: CDR1 SQVTM and CDR2 ANQGSEA. This CDR3 comprises 12 residues. V lost 4 bases and J lost 0, with 6 bases in between. This specimen belongs to a study of blood T cells in healthy people across ages. Overall study: Per two T cells, template switching captured roughly one barcoded beta molecule.

Then a second PCR, running roughly 7 to 11 cycles, was carried out with a sample-barcoded 5' primer and a J-beta primer mix. TCRdb re-derived calls from the 5' RACE reads in MiXCR, one entry per CDR3 protein. The sample has some 1.6 million distinct CDR3 sequences, roughly 32% seen once. Sequenced: blood. The TCR was taken from a woman in her twenties or thirties in good health. This chain connects TRBV29-1 to TRBJ1-2, with TRBD1 as a possible D gene (6 bases). The CDR3 sequence is CSVGTANYGYTF. The CDR3 DNA is TGCAGCGTTGGGACAGCTAACTATGGCTACACCTTC.